This TCR beta chain was sequenced for a study of neurological immune-mediated disorders. The cDNA came from 5'RACE, which used 10-nucleotide random UMIs. TCRdb re-derived calls from the 5' RACE reads in MiXCR, one entry per CDR3 protein. The sample includes fewer than 20,000 distinct CDR3 sequences, approximately 8.7% of them seen just once. Deletions cut 3 bases from V and 0 bases from J, with 18 bases between. In germline, CDR1 is ENHRY, CDR2 SYGVKD. This CDR3 contains 17 residues. This clonotype occurred many times. The receptor was derived from a man aged 50 to 59 in good health. The sample taken for sequencing was CD8+ T cells from blood. The V gene is TRBV10-3, the J gene TRBJ2-7, with D perhaps TRBD1 or TRBD2 (5 bases each). CDR3 in DNA: TGTGCCATCAGTGAAACGGGACGGAAATCCCTCTCCTACGAGCAGTACTTC. It encodes CAISETGRKSLSYEQYF.